What follows are 6 T cell receptor beta chains derived from one specimen sequenced in a study of T cells in tuberculosis. This table comes from immunoSEQ multiplex PCR, and its TCRdb copy is limited to in-frame clones, with some not included. The sample carries tens of thousands of clones, around 94% recorded once. Sequenced input: PBMCs. The source of these receptors is a donor aged 10-30 years with latent tuberculosis or without tuberculosis infection.

This rearrangement joins TRBV18 to TRBJ1-5, with a possible D match to TRBD1 (5 bases). CDR3 length equals 14 residues. The germline gives CDR1 KGHSH, CDR2 LQKENI. Between the trimmed V and J ends, which lost 3 bases and 1 base, there was a span of 7 bases. CDR3 DNA sequence: TGTGCCAGCTCACCGACAGAAAGCAATCAGCCCCAGCATTTT. As protein: CASSPTESNQPQHF.

The rearrangement uses TRBV29-1 and TRBJ2-1; D is perhaps TRBD2 (5 bases). This CDR3 is 11 amino acids long. The germline V gene encodes CDR1 SQVTM and CDR2 ANQGSEA. The V end lost 2 bases, the J end lost 12 bases, and 11 bases lay between the germline ends. CDR3 loop: CSVESRGWQFF. CDR3 coding DNA: TGCAGCGTTGAATCCCGGGGTTGGCAGTTCTTC.

The chain couples TRBV19 to TRBJ2-3; 10 bases agree with TRBD2. Germline CDR1 LNHDA, CDR2 SQIVND (reference sequence). The ends lost 4 bases at V and 4 bases at J; junction bases unmatched: 2. This CDR3 spans 14 amino acids. The CDR3 DNA is TGTGCCAGTAGTAGAGCGGGAGGGCCAGATACGCAGTATTTT. This translates into CASSRAGGPDTQYF.

Only one count was recorded for this clone. The chain couples TRBV6-1 to TRBJ2-3, with 7 bases that match TRBD1. With V trimmed by 7 bases and J by 2 bases, 9 bases remained unmatched. Germline-derived CDR1 and CDR2 are MNHNS and SASEGT. The CDR3 is 15 amino acids. CDR3 amino acids: CASTRDRIYTDTQYF. CDR3 bases: TGTGCCAGCACTAGGGACAGAATTTACACAGATACGCAGTATTTT.

V and J are TRBV4-2 and TRBJ2-4; weak D call: TRBD2 (7 bases). V was pared by 0 bases and J by 7 bases, with 19 bases between. The germline gives CDR1 LGHNA, CDR2 YNFKEQ. The CDR3 spans 17 residues. The CDR3 DNA reads as TGTGCCAGCAGCCAAGACGGGGAGGGGGACCTAAGGAACATTCAGTACTTC. Translated: CASSQDGEGDLRNIQYF.

This chain links TRBV7-3 with TRBJ2-3; TRBD2 is a possible D gene (5 bases). Germline V gene lookup returns CDR1 SGHTA and CDR2 FQGTGA. The CDR3 extends over 15 amino acids. Trimming left V 2 bases short and J 2 bases short, with 11 bases between. The CDR3 sequence: CASSLSGGLTDTQYF. CDR3 DNA: TGTGCCAGCAGCTTATCCGGCGGGCTCACAGATACGCAGTATTTT.